Listed below are T cell receptor beta chains from one sample, sequenced in a study of shared clonotypes between healthy human individuals. Clones were read by immunoSEQ multiplex PCR, and TCRdb kept only the in-frame ones, dropping some. The sample lists 2 million to 2.5 million clones, over 85% occurring once. The sequencing sample was made of naive CD4+ T cells from PBMCs. Receptors originate from a man aged 18 to 35 in good health. Some clones in this sample may be carry-over from other donors' samples. Both conserved end residues are part of each CDR3. The D gene is left open where the match is weak. Clone size is shown for a subset of rows, as once, few, many or a class of expanded clone.

j_call: TRBJ1-3; cdr3_length: 15; v_call: TRBV9; clone_size: few; d_call: NA; cdr3_nt: TGTGCCAGCAGCGTAGGGAAGAGCTCTGGAAACACCATATATTTT; cdr3_aa: CASSVGKSSGNTIYF
j_call: TRBJ2-3; cdr3_length: 15; v_call: TRBV11-3; clone_size: NA; d_call: TRBD2; cdr3_nt: TGTGCCAGCAGCTTAGGCGGGAGAAGCCCAGATACGCAGTATTTT; cdr3_aa: CASSLGGRSPDTQYF
j_call: TRBJ1-2; cdr3_length: 14; v_call: TRBV7-8; clone_size: NA; d_call: NA; cdr3_nt: TGTGCCAGCAGCTTACAGAGACCAGACTATGGCTACACCTTC; cdr3_aa: CASSLQRPDYGYTF
j_call: TRBJ2-7; cdr3_length: 14; v_call: TRBV10-3; clone_size: NA; d_call: NA; cdr3_nt: TGTGCCATCAATGAAAGGGGCAGGGCCAACGAGCAGTACTTC; cdr3_aa: CAINERGRANEQYF
j_call: TRBJ2-7; cdr3_length: 13; v_call: TRBV19; clone_size: NA; d_call: TRBD2; cdr3_nt: TGTGCCAGTAGATCTAGCGGGACCTCTGAGCAGTACTTC; cdr3_aa: CASRSSGTSEQYF
j_call: TRBJ2-3; cdr3_length: 13; v_call: TRBV29-1; clone_size: NA; d_call: NA; cdr3_nt: TGCAGCGCAGATGGGGGGCCGACAGATACGCAGTATTTT; cdr3_aa: CSADGGPTDTQYF
j_call: TRBJ2-7; cdr3_length: 13; v_call: TRBV2; clone_size: NA; d_call: NA; cdr3_nt: TGTGCCAGCGCATCCGGTGCCCCCCACGAGCAGTACTTC; cdr3_aa: CASASGAPHEQYF
j_call: TRBJ2-2; cdr3_length: 15; v_call: TRBV6-1; clone_size: NA; d_call: NA; cdr3_nt: TGTGCCACCTCTGCGGAAATACGAAGCACCGGGGAGCTGTTTTTT; cdr3_aa: CATSAEIRSTGELFF
j_call: TRBJ1-2; cdr3_length: 14; v_call: TRBV19; clone_size: NA; d_call: NA; cdr3_nt: TGTGCCAGTAGTCCCACGCAGCCCGCGGGAGGCTACACCTTC; cdr3_aa: CASSPTQPAGGYTF
j_call: TRBJ2-6; cdr3_length: 19; v_call: TRBV6-1; clone_size: NA; d_call: TRBD1; cdr3_nt: TGTGCCAGCAGTGCGCCTCGTGGGACAGGGGCCTCTGGGGCCAACGTCCTGACTTTC; cdr3_aa: CASSAPRGTGASGANVLTF
j_call: TRBJ2-7; cdr3_length: 15; v_call: TRBV7-8; clone_size: NA; d_call: NA; cdr3_nt: TGTGCCAGCAGCTTAGGTCGGGACCCTTCCTACGAGCAGTACTTC; cdr3_aa: CASSLGRDPSYEQYF
j_call: TRBJ1-6; cdr3_length: 15; v_call: TRBV6-6; clone_size: NA; d_call: TRBD1; cdr3_nt: TGTGCCAGCAGTTCCCCCGACAGGGCTAATTCACCCCTCCACTTT; cdr3_aa: CASSSPDRANSPLHF
j_call: TRBJ2-1; cdr3_length: 14; v_call: TRBV28; clone_size: NA; d_call: NA; cdr3_nt: TGTGCCAGCAGCTTGACAGGTTTTTACAATGAGCAGTTCTTC; cdr3_aa: CASSLTGFYNEQFF
j_call: TRBJ1-1; cdr3_length: 14; v_call: TRBV5-1; clone_size: few; d_call: TRBD1; cdr3_nt: TGCGCCAGCAGTCTCGACAGGGGGTGGACTGAAGCTTTCTTT; cdr3_aa: CASSLDRGWTEAFF
j_call: TRBJ2-1; cdr3_length: 11; v_call: TRBV20-1; clone_size: NA; d_call: TRBD2; cdr3_nt: TGCAGTGCGTCTCGGGAGGATGAGCAGTTCTTC; cdr3_aa: CSASREDEQFF
j_call: TRBJ2-1; cdr3_length: 14; v_call: TRBV7-3; clone_size: NA; d_call: TRBD1; cdr3_nt: TGTGCCAGCAGTAACAGGGGGCAAGCCAATGAGCAGTTCTTC; cdr3_aa: CASSNRGQANEQFF
j_call: TRBJ2-7; cdr3_length: 16; v_call: TRBV28; clone_size: NA; d_call: NA; cdr3_nt: TGTGCCAGCAGTGATACGTGGTTGAGGGGGTTGTACGAGCAGTACTTC; cdr3_aa: CASSDTWLRGLYEQYF
j_call: TRBJ2-3; cdr3_length: 16; v_call: TRBV7-2; clone_size: NA; d_call: TRBD2; cdr3_nt: TGTGCCAGCAGCTCCCAAGCGGGAGGGCCAACAGATACGCAGTATTTT; cdr3_aa: CASSSQAGGPTDTQYF